Listed below are T cell receptor beta chains from one sample, sequenced in a study of radiotherapy plus CTLA-4 blockade in lung cancer. Some clones are missing from TCRdb's copy, which holds only in-frame ones; the method was immunoSEQ multiplex PCR. Here the sample spans about 120,000 clones, around 89% being singletons. This specimen consisted of peripheral blood, obtained from a patient treated with radiotherapy plus ipilimumab. The receptors derive from a human donor with non-small cell lung cancer that progressed on radiotherapy plus ipilimumab. CDR3s include the opening cysteine and the closing phenylalanine or tryptophan. The order of the fields is clone size, D gene, J gene, V gene, CDR3 protein, CDR3 DNA. D genes are given only for firm matches. The size entry is marked missing in some rows and otherwise reads once, few, many or a size class.

- TRBD2 TRBJ2-2 TRBV2 CASRGTSGRRDTGELFF TGTGCCAGCAGAGGGACTAGCGGGAGACGCGACACCGGGGAGCTGTTTTTT
- TRBD2 TRBJ2-1 TRBV9 CASSPAGTSGYNEQFF TGTGCCAGCAGCCCCGCCGGGACTAGCGGTTACAATGAGCAGTTCTTC
- TRBD1 TRBJ1-4 TRBV7-9 CASSQGVGDRAEKLFF TGTGCCAGCAGCCAAGGTGTGGGCGACAGGGCGGAAAAACTGTTTTTT
- TRBD2 TRBJ2-3 TRBV7-2 CASSWGGLTFTDTQYF TGTGCCAGCAGCTGGGGGGGACTCACTTTCACAGATACGCAGTATTTT
- - TRBJ1-1 TRBV6-5 CASSNSRGMDTEAFF TGTGCCAGCAGCAATAGTCGGGGAATGGACACTGAAGCTTTCTTT
- - TRBJ2-1 TRBV18 CASSRSQRYNEQFF TGTGCCAGCTCACGTTCCCAGAGATACAATGAGCAGTTCTTC
- - TRBJ1-2 TRBV19 CASGTSYGYTF TGTGCCAGTGGGACAAGCTATGGCTACACCTTC
- - TRBJ1-1 TRBV5-1 CASSDLTGGVGAFF TGCGCCAGCAGCGACTTGACAGGCGGGGTCGGAGCTTTCTTT
once - TRBJ1-1 TRBV18 CASSPVTANTEAFF TGTGCCAGCTCACCCGTGACAGCGAACACTGAAGCTTTCTTT
once - TRBJ2-5 TRBV4-1 CASSPLGVAGQETQYF TGCGCCAGCAGCCCTTTAGGGGTAGCCGGCCAAGAGACCCAGTACTTC
- - TRBJ2-3 TRBV19 CASRPKITSTDTQYF TGTGCCAGTAGGCCCAAGATAACTAGCACAGATACGCAGTATTTT
- - TRBJ2-5 TRBV2 CASSGVGAWETQYF TGTGCCAGCAGTGGAGTGGGGGCTTGGGAGACCCAGTACTTC
- - TRBJ1-1 TRBV15 CATSRDVGNTEAFF TGTGCCACCAGCAGAGATGTAGGGAACACTGAAGCTTTCTTT
- TRBD1 TRBJ2-7 TRBV5-1 CASSRGQDYYEQYF TGCGCCAGCAGCCGCGGACAGGATTACTACGAGCAGTACTTC
- TRBD1 TRBJ1-2 TRBV6-1 CASSFGQGISYGYTF TGTGCCAGCAGTTTTGGACAGGGGATATCCTATGGCTACACCTTC
- TRBD2 TRBJ2-7 TRBV19 CASSQINDHSGRGYEQYF TGTGCCAGTAGTCAAATTAACGACCATAGCGGGAGAGGGTACGAGCAGTACTTC
- - TRBJ2-2 TRBV9 CASSPRPATGELFF TGTGCCAGCAGCCCCCGACCTGCAACCGGGGAGCTGTTTTTT
- TRBD1 TRBJ1-1 TRBV19 CASSPRTGGPMNTEAFF TGTGCCAGTAGTCCTCGGACAGGAGGCCCCATGAACACTGAAGCTTTCTTT
- TRBD1 TRBJ2-5 TRBV18 CASSRETGGRETQYF TGTGCCAGCTCGCGAGAAACAGGGGGCCGGGAGACCCAGTACTTC
- - TRBJ2-7 TRBV6-5 CASSYSGGANYEQYF TGTGCCAGCAGTTACTCTGGCGGGGCAAACTACGAGCAGTACTTC
once - TRBJ1-1 TRBV15 CATSKDRRGKRAFF TGTGCCACCAGCAAAGACAGGAGGGGGAAGAGAGCTTTCTTT
- TRBD2 TRBJ2-1 TRBV9 CASSASGRAVYEQFF TGTGCCAGCAGCGCTAGCGGGAGGGCCGTGTATGAGCAGTTCTTC
- - TRBJ1-1 TRBV18 CASLTDRNTEAFF TGTGCCAGCCTGACAGATCGTAACACTGAAGCTTTCTTT
- TRBD1 TRBJ2-6 TRBV28 CASMAQGGGANVLTF TGTGCCAGCATGGCACAGGGGGGAGGGGCCAACGTCCTGACTTTC
once - TRBJ2-7 TRBV25-1 CASSDLYEQYF TGTGCCAGCAGTGACTTGTACGAGCAGTACTTC
- TRBD1 TRBJ2-3 TRBV30 CASQGADTDTQYF TGTGCCTCACAGGGGGCAGACACAGATACGCAGTATTTT
- - TRBJ2-7 TRBV10-3 CAISTDRAYEQYF TGTGCCATCAGTACCGACAGAGCCTACGAGCAGTACTTC
- - TRBJ2-1 TRBV29-1 CSVAALANEQFF TGCAGCGTTGCTGCACTAGCCAATGAGCAGTTCTTC
- - TRBJ2-5 TRBV7-8 CASSRPGETQYF TGTGCCAGCAGCCGACCTGGAGAGACCCAGTACTTC
- TRBD2 TRBJ2-3 TRBV5-1 CASRAAGGADTQYF TGCGCCAGCAGGGCGGCGGGAGGGGCAGATACGCAGTATTTT
- - TRBJ1-5 TRBV19 CASSNSPAGYSNQPQHF TGTGCCAGTAGTAATTCCCCCGCGGGGTATAGCAATCAGCCCCAGCATTTT
- - TRBJ2-2 TRBV7-6 CASSSLAGSSGELFF TGTGCCAGCAGCTCACTAGCTGGGTCCTCCGGGGAGCTGTTTTTT
- - TRBJ2-1 TRBV6-5 CASTPGITAGEQFF TGTGCCAGCACTCCCGGTATAACCGCGGGTGAGCAGTTCTTC
- TRBD2 TRBJ2-7 TRBV9 CASSPRGLAGTYEQYF TGTGCCAGCAGCCCTCGGGGGCTAGCGGGGACCTACGAGCAGTACTTC
- - TRBJ1-2 TRBV7-3 CASSQPGHPSDYGYTF TGTGCCAGCAGTCAACCTGGACACCCCTCCGACTATGGCTACACCTTC
- TRBD1 TRBJ1-2 TRBV10-3 CAIREGTGVYGYTF TGTGCCATCAGGGAGGGGACAGGGGTATATGGCTACACCTTC
- - TRBJ1-4 TRBV7-2 CASSRGQQRGEKLFF TGTGCCAGCAGCCGCGGGCAGCAGAGGGGTGAAAAACTGTTTTTT
- - TRBJ2-6 TRBV9 CASSERDTRPGANVLTF TGTGCCAGCAGCGAACGAGATACAAGGCCTGGGGCCAACGTCCTGACTTTC
- TRBD2 TRBJ2-7 TRBV2 CASRTGLASEQYF TGTGCCAGCAGGACCGGACTAGCGAGTGAGCAGTACTTC
- - TRBJ2-7 TRBV6-1 CASKRLLSYEQYF TGTGCCAGCAAGAGACTCCTCTCCTACGAGCAGTACTTC
- - TRBJ2-1 TRBV7-3 CASSSRAPSNEQFF TGTGCCAGCAGCTCCCGTGCCCCTTCCAATGAGCAGTTCTTC
- TRBD2 TRBJ2-7 TRBV28 CASSFSGGRDEQYF TGTGCCAGCAGTTTCTCGGGGGGTCGAGACGAGCAGTACTTC
- - TRBJ1-5 TRBV6-1 CASSERGRANQPQHF TGTGCCAGCAGTGAGAGAGGGAGGGCCAATCAGCCCCAGCATTTT
few TRBD1 TRBJ2-7 TRBV15 CATSREQTGTYEQYF TGTGCCACCAGCAGAGAACAGACAGGGACCTACGAGCAGTACTTC
once - TRBJ1-1 TRBV11-2 CASSRPGLTEAFF TGTGCCAGCAGCCGCCCCGGGCTCACTGAAGCTTTCTTT
- TRBD2 TRBJ2-3 TRBV9 CASSPEAGGPVGTQYF TGTGCCAGCAGCCCCGAAGCGGGAGGGCCCGTCGGCACGCAGTATTTT
- - TRBJ2-3 TRBV4-1 CASSRQQASTDTQYF TGCGCCAGCAGCCGTCAACAGGCTAGCACAGATACGCAGTATTTT
- - TRBJ2-3 TRBV5-4 CASSLGRPAGDTQYF TGTGCCAGCAGCTTAGGACGTCCCGCTGGCGATACGCAGTATTTT
- TRBD2 TRBJ2-1 TRBV6-6 CASRLAGDNEQFF TGTGCCAGCAGACTAGCGGGGGATAATGAGCAGTTCTTC
- TRBD1 TRBJ1-1 TRBV2 CASSDKSGGTEAFF TGTGCCAGCAGTGATAAGTCAGGGGGCACTGAAGCTTTCTTT
- TRBD1 TRBJ2-1 TRBV11-2 CASSPRDRGWNEQFF TGTGCCAGCAGCCCCCGGGACAGGGGGTGGAATGAGCAGTTCTTC
once - TRBJ2-2 TRBV29-1 CSVGQNVRTGELFF TGCAGCGTTGGGCAAAATGTAAGGACCGGGGAGCTGTTTTTT
- TRBD2 TRBJ2-5 TRBV15 CATSRRAGLETQYF TGTGCCACCAGCAGAAGAGCGGGGTTGGAGACCCAGTACTTC